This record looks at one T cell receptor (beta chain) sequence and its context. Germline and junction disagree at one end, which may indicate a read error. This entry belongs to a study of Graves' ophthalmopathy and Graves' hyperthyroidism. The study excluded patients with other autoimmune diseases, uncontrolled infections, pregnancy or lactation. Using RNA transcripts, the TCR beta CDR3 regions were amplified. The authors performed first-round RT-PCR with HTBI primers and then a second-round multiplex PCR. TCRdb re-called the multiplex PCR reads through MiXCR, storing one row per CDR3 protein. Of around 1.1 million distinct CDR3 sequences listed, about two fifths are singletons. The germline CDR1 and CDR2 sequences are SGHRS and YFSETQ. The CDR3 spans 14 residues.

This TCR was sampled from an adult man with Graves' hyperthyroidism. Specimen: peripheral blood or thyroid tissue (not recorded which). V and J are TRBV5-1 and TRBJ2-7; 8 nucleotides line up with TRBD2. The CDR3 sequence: CASRGLAGIGEQYF. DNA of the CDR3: TGTGCCAGCAGGGGATTAGCGGGGATTGGCGAGCAGTACTTC.